This T cell receptor beta chain was sequenced in a study of PD-1 blockade in mismatch repair-deficient tumors. Looking at the study overall: All were previously treated, progressing patients with around eleven mismatch repair-deficient cancer types.

The CDR3 covers 16 residues. V lost 5 bases and J lost 1; bases outside the gene matches: 8. CDR1 is SGHTA and CDR2 is FQGNSA in the germline V gene. The assay was immunoSEQ multiplex PCR, and TCRdb's table has in-frame clones only and misses some. Among about 40,000 clones listed, around 79% were seen once. This sequence originates from an adult with mismatch repair-deficient cancer. Sample: peripheral blood, taken 4 weeks after starting pembrolizumab. J is TRBJ2-5 and V is TRBV7-2; 9 positions agree with TRBD1. For the CDR3, the DNA is TGTGCCAGCAGCCTTACAGGGGGCGCAGGCCAAGAGACCCAGTACTTC. Its translation: CASSLTGGAGQETQYF. The variable domain in full, with the rest retrieved from reference TRBV7-2 and TRBJ2-5, is GAGVSQSPSNKVTEKGKDVELRCDPISGHTALYWYRQSLGQGLEFLIYFQGNSAPDKSGLPSDRFSAERTGGSVSTLTIQRTQQEDSAVYLCASSLTGGAGQETQYFGPGTRLLVL.